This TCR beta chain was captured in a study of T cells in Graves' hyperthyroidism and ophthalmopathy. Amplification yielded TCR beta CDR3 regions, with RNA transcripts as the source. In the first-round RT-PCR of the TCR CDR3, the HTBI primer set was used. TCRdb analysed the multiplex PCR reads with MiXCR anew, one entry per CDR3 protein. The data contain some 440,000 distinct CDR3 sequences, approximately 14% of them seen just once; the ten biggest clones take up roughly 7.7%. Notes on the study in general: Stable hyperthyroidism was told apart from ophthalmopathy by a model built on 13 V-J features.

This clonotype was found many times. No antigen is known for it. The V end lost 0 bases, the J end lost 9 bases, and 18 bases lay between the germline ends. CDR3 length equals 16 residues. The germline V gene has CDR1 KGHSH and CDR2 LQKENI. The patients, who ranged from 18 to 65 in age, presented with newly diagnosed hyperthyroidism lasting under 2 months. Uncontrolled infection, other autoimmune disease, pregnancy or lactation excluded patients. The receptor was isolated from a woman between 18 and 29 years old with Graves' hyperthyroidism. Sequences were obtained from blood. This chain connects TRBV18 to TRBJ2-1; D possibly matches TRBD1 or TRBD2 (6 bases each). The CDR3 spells CASSPPGAQRRGEQFF. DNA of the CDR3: TGTGCCAGCTCACCACCGGGGGCCCAAAGGAGGGGTGAGCAGTTCTTC.